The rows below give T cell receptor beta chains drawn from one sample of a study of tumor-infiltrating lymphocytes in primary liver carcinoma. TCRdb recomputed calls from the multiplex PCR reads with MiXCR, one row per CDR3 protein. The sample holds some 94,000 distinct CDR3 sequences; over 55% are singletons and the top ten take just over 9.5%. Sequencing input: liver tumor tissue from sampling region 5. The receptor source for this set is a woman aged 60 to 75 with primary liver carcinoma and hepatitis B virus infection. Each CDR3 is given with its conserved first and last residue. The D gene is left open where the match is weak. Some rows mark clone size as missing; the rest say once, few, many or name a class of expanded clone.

CDR3 protein: CASSRTMGTDTQYF; CDR3 DNA: TGTGCCAGCAGCCGGACGATGGGAACAGATACGCAGTATTTT; clone size: NA; V gene: TRBV4-2; D gene: NA; J gene: TRBJ2-3
CDR3 protein: CSAGSNTEAFF; CDR3 DNA: TGCAGTGCTGGATCAAACACTGAAGCTTTCTTT; clone size: NA; V gene: TRBV20-1; D gene: NA; J gene: TRBJ1-1
CDR3 protein: CASGLRQGAGESHF; CDR3 DNA: TGTGCCAGCGGCTTAAGACAAGGTGCGGGAGAGTCTCACTTT; clone size: NA; V gene: TRBV11-1; D gene: TRBD2; J gene: TRBJ2-3
CDR3 protein: CASSPLGGRGLHEQYF; CDR3 DNA: TGTGCCAGCAGCCCCCTCGGGGGGAGGGGTCTACACGAGCAGTACTTC; clone size: many; V gene: TRBV28; D gene: TRBD2; J gene: TRBJ2-7
CDR3 protein: CASTLYGLVTNTGELFF; CDR3 DNA: TGTGCCAGCACCTTGTACGGACTAGTGACGAACACCGGGGAGCTGTTTTTT; clone size: NA; V gene: TRBV5-6; D gene: TRBD2; J gene: TRBJ2-2
CDR3 protein: CASSAGAYNERFF; CDR3 DNA: TGTGCCAGCAGCGCCGGGGCCTACAATGAACGGTTCTTC; clone size: NA; V gene: TRBV11-3; D gene: NA; J gene: TRBJ2-1
CDR3 protein: CANSEEKGSSYEQHF; CDR3 DNA: TGTGCCAACAGTGAAGAGAAAGGAAGTAGCTACGAGCAGCACTTC; clone size: NA; V gene: TRBV6-1; D gene: NA; J gene: TRBJ2-7
CDR3 protein: CASRGTSGRSSYEQYF; CDR3 DNA: TGTGCCAGCAGAGGGACTAGCGGGAGGAGCTCCTACGAGCAGTACTTC; clone size: few; V gene: TRBV28; D gene: TRBD2; J gene: TRBJ2-7
CDR3 protein: CTSSLAGRAITDTQYF; CDR3 DNA: TGTACCAGCAGCTTAGCCGGACGGGCAATCACAGATACGCAGTATTTT; clone size: NA; V gene: TRBV11-2; D gene: NA; J gene: TRBJ2-3
CDR3 protein: CASSPLSGSNQPQHF; CDR3 DNA: TGTGCCAGCAGCCCCTTGTCCGGTAGCAATCAGCCCCAGCATTTT; clone size: NA; V gene: TRBV7-2; D gene: NA; J gene: TRBJ1-5
CDR3 protein: CASSPQGNAYNEQFF; CDR3 DNA: TGTGCCAGCAGCCCACAGGGTAACGCCTACAATGAGCAGTTCTTC; clone size: NA; V gene: TRBV9; D gene: NA; J gene: TRBJ2-1
CDR3 protein: CASSHEEGGSDTQHF; CDR3 DNA: TGTGCCAGCAGCCATGAAGAGGGGGGCTCAGATACGCAGCATTTT; clone size: once; V gene: TRBV4-2; D gene: NA; J gene: TRBJ1-5
CDR3 protein: CASRLGAGAYEQYF; CDR3 DNA: TGTGCCAGCAGACTTGGAGCGGGGGCCTACGAGCAGTACTTC; clone size: many; V gene: TRBV28; D gene: TRBD2; J gene: TRBJ2-7
CDR3 protein: CTSSLGPLAGGYKQYF; CDR3 DNA: TGTACCAGCAGCTTAGGCCCACTAGCGGGAGGATACAAGCAGTACTTC; clone size: NA; V gene: TRBV7-8; D gene: TRBD2; J gene: TRBJ2-7
CDR3 protein: CASSHGRGGTGELFF; CDR3 DNA: TGTGCCAGCAGCCACGGACGGGGAGGGACCGGCGAGCTGTTTTTT; clone size: NA; V gene: TRBV5-6; D gene: TRBD2; J gene: TRBJ2-2
CDR3 protein: CASSPPQGAYEHYF; CDR3 DNA: TGTGCCAGCTCACCACCTCAGGGGGCCTACGAGCACTACTTC; clone size: NA; V gene: TRBV18; D gene: TRBD1; J gene: TRBJ2-7
CDR3 protein: CASSESGYSNEQYF; CDR3 DNA: TGCGCCAGCAGTGAGAGCGGGTACTCCAACGAGCAGTACTTC; clone size: few; V gene: TRBV10-2; D gene: NA; J gene: TRBJ2-7
CDR3 protein: CAWSVVEGDERVRSSYNEQFF; CDR3 DNA: TGTGCCTGGAGTGTGGTTGAGGGGGACGAGCGGGTACGGAGCTCCTACAATGAGCAGTTCTTC; clone size: NA; V gene: TRBV30; D gene: NA; J gene: TRBJ2-1
CDR3 protein: CASAGTSDEQYF; CDR3 DNA: TGCGCCAGCGCAGGGACGTCGGACGAGCAGTACTTC; clone size: few; V gene: TRBV23-1; D gene: NA; J gene: TRBJ2-7
CDR3 protein: CASSLGGGTGELFF; CDR3 DNA: TGCGCCAGCAGCTTGGGAGGGGGCACCGGGGAGCTGTTTTTT; clone size: many; V gene: TRBV5-1; D gene: NA; J gene: TRBJ2-2
CDR3 protein: CAIRGGSGASSYNEQFF; CDR3 DNA: TGTGCCATCAGGGGGGGTAGCGGGGCAAGCTCCTACAATGAGCAGTTCTTC; clone size: many; V gene: TRBV10-3; D gene: TRBD2; J gene: TRBJ2-1
CDR3 protein: CSVDSGEPFEQFF; CDR3 DNA: TGCAGCGTTGATTCGGGAGAGCCGTTTGAGCAGTTCTTC; clone size: NA; V gene: TRBV29-1; D gene: NA; J gene: TRBJ2-1
CDR3 protein: CASSLGGGPGETQYF; CDR3 DNA: TGTGCCAGCAGCTTAGGCGGAGGGCCAGGGGAGACCCAGTACTTC; clone size: many; V gene: TRBV11-3; D gene: NA; J gene: TRBJ2-5
CDR3 protein: CASRPTQGKNTEAFF; CDR3 DNA: TGTGCCAGCAGACCGACACAGGGGAAGAACACTGAAGCTTTCTTT; clone size: many; V gene: TRBV12-3/TRBV12-4; D gene: TRBD1; J gene: TRBJ1-1
CDR3 protein: CASSLRQGLNEKLFF; CDR3 DNA: TGTGCCAGCAGCTTACGACAGGGACTCAATGAAAAACTGTTTTTT; clone size: many; V gene: TRBV7-8; D gene: TRBD1; J gene: TRBJ1-4
CDR3 protein: CASSPWGTEAFF; CDR3 DNA: TGTGCCAGCAGCCCGTGGGGCACTGAAGCTTTCTTT; clone size: many; V gene: TRBV5-6; D gene: NA; J gene: TRBJ1-1
CDR3 protein: CSVRTSGTKTGELFF; CDR3 DNA: TGCAGCGTCCGGACTAGCGGGACCAAAACCGGGGAGCTGTTTTTT; clone size: many; V gene: TRBV29-1; D gene: TRBD2; J gene: TRBJ2-2
CDR3 protein: CASSLVGGARNIGELFF; CDR3 DNA: TGTGCCAGCAGCTTAGTGGGAGGAGCGAGGAACATCGGGGAGCTGTTTTTT; clone size: NA; V gene: TRBV11-2; D gene: NA; J gene: TRBJ2-2
CDR3 protein: CASSQGQDTDTQYF; CDR3 DNA: TGTGCCAGCAGCCAAGGACAAGACACAGATACGCAGTATTTT; clone size: many; V gene: TRBV4-2; D gene: NA; J gene: TRBJ2-3